Listed below are T cell receptor beta chains from one sample, sequenced in a study of T cells in Graves' hyperthyroidism and ophthalmopathy. TCRdb passed the multiplex PCR reads through MiXCR, listing each CDR3 protein once. The sample holds around 500,000 distinct CDR3 sequences, 15% to 20% seen once. Material: blood. Receptor source: a woman between 25 and 40 years old with Graves' ophthalmopathy. Each CDR3 is given with its conserved first and last residue.

j_call v_call cdr3_aa
TRBJ1-5 TRBV19 CASSSGTGFANNQPQHF
TRBJ1-1 TRBV5-6 CASSLSSGTGVDTEAFF
TRBJ1-1 TRBV7-2 CGSSSGARRTEAFF
TRBJ1-5 TRBV15 CATSRAGGGNQPQHF
TRBJ2-7 TRBV28 CASSFRGREPYEQYF
TRBJ2-1 TRBV25-1 CASSEFTLAADHNEQFF
TRBJ2-7 TRBV28 CASGRANYEQYF
TRBJ2-1 TRBV20-1 CSARDATSGRASWDEQFF
TRBJ2-1 TRBV19 CASSDTGNNEQFF
TRBJ2-7 TRBV4-1 CASSQGTGDSYEQYF
TRBJ2-3 TRBV2 CANRQGRTDTQYF
TRBJ2-7 TRBV7-2 CASGDLNSYEQYF
TRBJ2-3 TRBV18 CASSPLWGDTQYF
TRBJ1-2 TRBV2 CASSERGDGYTF
TRBJ2-7 TRBV29-1 CSVEGAGVTRYEQYF
TRBJ2-4 TRBV4-3 CASSQARLNIQYF
TRBJ2-1 TRBV7-3 CASSSLAGGEQFF
TRBJ2-7 TRBV11-1 CASSLMTTEAYEQYF
TRBJ2-5 TRBV27 CASSKRTGGLQETQYF
TRBJ2-3 TRBV18 CASSPRSGRLNTQYF
TRBJ1-4 TRBV3-1 CASSSGGAEKLFF
TRBJ2-7 TRBV27 CASSLGPSGSHEQYF
TRBJ2-5 TRBV20-1 CSLNGVVRETQYF
TRBJ2-7 TRBV20-1 CSAGRTGGYYEQYF
TRBJ2-1 TRBV27 CASSSDPGDRGNEQFF
TRBJ1-1 TRBV18 CASSPLGTGGTEAFF
TRBJ1-5 TRBV30 CAWNRGGDQPQHF
TRBJ2-5 TRBV7-9 CASSLVQTPETQYF
TRBJ2-3 TRBV10-3 CAIKRGLGSTDTQYF
TRBJ2-3 TRBV18 CASSDPPDTQYF
TRBJ2-1 TRBV6-2/TRBV6-3 CASSRTGDPYNEQFF
TRBJ1-5 TRBV7-2 CASSSDSGIQPQHF
TRBJ1-4 TRBV30 CAWRERITNEKLFF
TRBJ2-1 TRBV29-1 CSGQGLGNYNEQFF
TRBJ1-1 TRBV12-3/TRBV12-4 CASSRGGNTEAFF
TRBJ2-1 TRBV6-1 CASNRISYNEQFF
TRBJ2-7 TRBV7-3 CASSPGAVGRVTYEQYF
TRBJ1-4 TRBV7-8 CASSLGGITTNEKLFF
TRBJ1-1 TRBV9 CASSAWQGEAFF
TRBJ2-1 TRBV6-2/TRBV6-3 CASLTSGNEQFF
TRBJ1-6 TRBV6-6 CASSYSGTDNSPLHF